This T cell receptor beta chain is drawn from a study of blood T cell repertoires in COVID-19. Method: immunoSEQ multiplex PCR; TCRdb's copy keeps in-frame clones and lacks some. The table includes fewer than 350,000 clones, 65% to 90% detected once. Trimming took off 6 bases at V and 5 bases at J, with 16 bases between the two ends. This CDR3 contains 15 residues. Germline loops: CDR1 SGHAT, CDR2 FQNNGV. This TCR was sampled from a woman aged 70-85 years with COVID-19, enrolled during active disease. Sequencing input: peripheral blood. This rearrangement joins TRBV11-2 to TRBJ1-4; D perhaps matches TRBD1 (6 bases). The chain's CDR3 is CASRRPGTRNEKLFF. The CDR3 DNA follows: TGTGCCAGCAGGAGACCCGGGACACGGAATGAAAAACTGTTTTTT.